This TCR beta chain was documented in a study of blood T cell repertoires in COVID-19. Germline V gene sequence: CDR1 MDHEN, CDR2 SYDVKM. The CDR3 is made up of 14 amino acids. V was cut by 2 bases and J by 6 bases, with 13 bases left in between. Generated by immunoSEQ multiplex PCR, the TCRdb table keeps only in-frame clones and is missing some. This table holds approximately 170,000 clones, 89% found once. The study counted Cohort 3 donors as recovered given two negative PCRs, clearance, or symptom resolution. The chain couples TRBV28 to TRBJ1-1; D possibly corresponds to TRBD1 (5 bases). Source material: PBMCs or T cells enriched from blood (not recorded which). The TCR sequence derives from a woman aged 18-35 years who had recovered from COVID-19. The CDR3 spells CASSLSQGLAEAFF. CDR3 sequence (DNA): TGTGCCAGCAGTTTAAGCCAGGGTTTGGCTGAAGCTTTCTTT.